Below are 8 T cell receptor beta chains sequenced from a single sample in a study of CD8 T cells in Susac syndrome. The authors reverse transcribed 0.5 to 1 ug RNA with random hexamers. One entry per CDR3 protein, called by TCRdb with MiXCR from the immunoSEQ multiplex PCR reads. The sample records over 100,000 distinct CDR3 sequences, about 90% being singletons. Sequenced sample: CD8+ T cells from PBMCs. The origin of the receptors is a human donor in good health.

This chain links TRBV19 with TRBJ1-1; maybe TRBD1 (6 bases). The germline V gene has CDR1 LNHDA and CDR2 SQIVND (reference sequence). The CDR3 is made up of 13 amino acids. V gave up 5 bases and J gave up 8 bases, with 15 bases separating them. CDR3 amino acids: CASSVDPDSEAFF. The CDR3 coding sequence is TGTGCCAGTAGTGTCGACCCGGACAGCGAAGCTTTCTTT. The whole variable domain, remainder taken from reference TRBV19 and TRBJ1-1, is DGGITQSPKYLFRKEGQNVTLSCEQNLNHDAMYWYRQDPGQGLRLIYYSQIVNDFQKGDIAEGYSVSREKKESFPLTVTSAQKNPTAFYLCASSVDPDSEAFFGQGTRLTVV.

This clonotype appeared once. V and J are TRBV7-9 and TRBJ1-2, with D uncertain. V was clipped by 5 bases and J by 0 bases, with 16 bases between them. Germline CDR1 reads SEHNR; CDR2 reads FQNEAQ (reference sequence). The CDR3 contains 16 residues. The CDR3 reads CASSRMPGEANYGYTF. The CDR3 bases are TGTGCCAGCAGCCGTATGCCAGGTGAAGCTAACTATGGCTACACCTTC.

The rearrangement uses TRBV5-3 and TRBJ2-3; D ambiguous. TRBV5-3 has ORF status, its function being uncertain. V was clipped by 4 bases and J by 2 bases, with 17 bases between them. CDR3 size: 16 residues. The CDR3 nucleotides are TGTGCCAGAAGCCCTACTACCCTTTGTCCCACAGATACGCAGTATTTT. Protein sequence: CARSPTTLCPTDTQYF.

This sequence joins TRBV28 and TRBJ1-5; 7 nucleotides match TRBD1. This CDR3 has 16 amino acids. The germline CDR1 and CDR2 sequences are MDHEN and SYDVKM. V shed 6 bases, J shed 0 bases, and the junction held 8 bases outside the gene matches. The CDR3 protein is CASSFEGASSNQPQHF. CDR3 nucleotide sequence: TGTGCCAGCAGCTTCGAGGGGGCAAGTAGCAATCAGCCCCAGCATTTT.

There are a few counts of this clonotype. The chain has TRBV23-1 and TRBJ2-7; D not certain. TRBV23-1 is noted as an ORF with a role that remains uncertain. Trimming shortened V by 5 bases and J by 0 bases, and 5 bases separated the two germline ends. CDR3 length: 12 amino acids. The chain's CDR3 is CASSGNSYEQYF. Written as DNA, the CDR3 is TGCGCCAGCAGTGGAAACTCCTACGAGCAGTACTTC.

V and J are TRBV2 and TRBJ1-5; D uncertain. With 7 bases removed from V and 0 bases from J, the gap between germline ends came to 10 bases. Germline CDR1 reads SNHLY; CDR2 reads FYNNEI. The CDR3 runs 14 residues. For the CDR3, the DNA is TGTGCCAGCAAGAACGGGATTAGCAATCAGCCCCAGCATTTT. This sequence encodes CASKNGISNQPQHF.

The chain couples TRBV6-2 or TRBV6-3 to TRBJ2-3; no firm D call. The CDR3 is 15 residues long. V gave up 7 bases and J gave up 4 bases, with 18 bases separating them. CDR1 MNHEY and CDR2 SVGEGT come from the germline V gene. Here the CDR3 DNA reads TGTGCCAGCAACGAAGAGACACCTAAGGCAGATACGCAGTATTTT. Encoded protein: CASNEETPKADTQYF.

The chain joins TRBV5-1 to TRBJ2-7; a weak D match, TRBD1 (6 bases). The CDR3 contains 13 residues. The germline CDR1 and CDR2 sequences are SGHRS and YFSETQ. Trimming removed 4 bases from V and 2 bases from J, with 10 bases in between. This CDR3 is CASSPGTPYEQYF. Written as DNA, the CDR3 is TGCGCCAGCAGCCCGGGGACACCCTACGAGCAGTACTTC.